The present TCR beta chain was sequenced within a study of blood T cell repertoires in COVID-19. Sequenced by immunoSEQ multiplex PCR; TCRdb stores in-frame clones only, minus some. The top ten hold roughly 6.3% of the sample, which has some 180,000 clones, under 90% seen once. The origin of this receptor is a human donor in a cohort sampled during active COVID-19. Source material: peripheral blood.

The CDR3 spells CASSPSEGTGYGYTF. CDR3 bases: TGTGCCAGCAGTCCCTCCGAGGGTACGGGGTATGGCTACACCTTC. This chain links TRBV6-5 with TRBJ1-2; D unresolved. This CDR3 has 15 residues. The germline CDR1 and CDR2 sequences are MNHEY and SVGAGI. Trimming took off 5 bases at V and 5 bases at J, with 18 bases between the two ends.